This TCR beta chain was profiled in a study of T cells after yellow fever vaccination (dated by TCRdb to between 2017 and 2020). About the study as a whole: The SMART-Seq v4 Ultra Low Input RNA kit was used to prepare libraries from fractions with low cell numbers. Blood was collected at multiple timepoints before and after primary and secondary immunization, and bulk PBMC replicates and cell subsets were isolated. To follow T-cell clones before and after primary and booster YFV17D yellow fever vaccination, bulk TCR alpha and beta repertoires were sequenced over time. Two healthy male donors made up the cohort, one aged 18 to 30 years and the other aged 30 to 40 years. The paper as a whole reports these results and caveats: Most clones expanded after primary vaccination (approximately 95% of CD4 and approximately 90% of CD8) were re-detected after the booster, suggesting that broad memory maintenance occurred. Compared with the primary T-cell response, the secondary T-cell response was faster but weaker, reaching its peak on day 5 rather than on day 15. A small fraction of clonotypes showed up in both the CD4 and CD8 compartments, probably as a result of convergent recombination. Only a couple of donors were included in the study, so the extent to which the findings can be generalized is limited. FACS-sorted repertoires could contain abundant contaminating clonotypes from the bulk population, so computational filtering was required.

This clonotype occurred many times. Its antigen is not yet known. Qualities for individual bases were not recorded, and no much larger clone is one base off. The treatment or condition label, as the study defines it: live attenuated yellow fever vaccine strain. A standard Ficoll-Paque protocol was used to isolate PBMCs from peripheral blood. CD4 and CD8 T-cell fractions were isolated with Dynabeads CD4 and CD8 positive selection kits. TriZol was used to extract RNA from bulk PBMCs, CD4 and CD8 fractions, and dextramer-positive and dextramer-negative fractions. TCR cDNA was synthesized by 5'RACE template switching, which introduced a universal primer site and unique molecular identifiers. Priming for cDNA synthesis came from both the TCR alpha and TCR beta constant segments. Library amplification involved two PCR steps, and the second step added sample barcodes and sequencing adapters. Libraries were sequenced on Illumina HiSeq 2500 (2x100 bp) or NovaSeq (2x150 bp). Per the source publication's procedure: Reads were demultiplexed and collapsed into UMI consensus sequences with MIGEC, and V(D)J alignment was performed with MiXCR. Vaccine-responding clonotypes were identified with edgeR using replicate PBMC samples, with FDR below 0.01 and a log2 fold change above 5 up to day 15 being required. Each bulk clonotype was labeled CD4 or CD8 based on which sequenced repertoire, CD4 or CD8, contained the clonotype at higher abundance. TCRdb itself trimmed the public reads at Q25 with fastp, ran MiXCR and retained productive beta chains. A single entry per CDR3 protein holds the most common genes and DNA from its merged rows. TCRdb, not the authors, supplied the V and J calls. This sample has about 30,000 distinct CDR3 sequences in its table, and about 4.4% of those were observed once. Approximately 45% of the sample belongs to the ten largest clones.

This sample comprised CD8+ T cells sorted from PBMCs, obtained 5 days after the yellow fever booster vaccination. The receptor comes from a man in his thirties or forties who received the YFV17D yellow fever vaccine.

The CDR3 reads CSPGQVTEAFF. At the DNA level, the sequence is TGCAGTCCCGGACAAGTCACCGAAGCTTTCTTT. Recombination linked TRBV20-1 to TRBJ1-1; a weak D assignment points to TRBD1 (5 bases agree). The CDR3 starts with the cysteine, ends with the phenylalanine, and has 11 residues. Only the CDR3 portion is preserved as DNA: 33 bases, with reading frame beginning at the first base. CDR1 is given as DFQATT and CDR2 as SNEGSKA, both from the germline V gene (reference sequence). V gives up 8 bases and J gives up 8 bases, and the segment between their germline ends measures 15 bases.